This record looks at one T cell receptor (beta chain) sequence and its context. This sample stems from a study of blood T cell repertoires in COVID-19. Study background: Acute and convalescent COVID-19 samples came from the United States, Italy and Spain. In each case, the material was cDNA or gDNA derived from T cells, B-cell-depleted T cells, or PBMCs.

The CDR3 covers 15 residues. V shed 0 bases, J shed 4 bases, and the junction held 4 bases outside the gene matches. Germline CDR1 SGDLS, CDR2 YYNGEE. Libraries were prepared by immunoSEQ multiplex PCR; TCRdb keeps only in-frame clonotypes and omits some of them. Of about 110,000 clones listed, 88% are singletons. The specimen sequenced was peripheral blood. The clonotype comes from a human donor in a cohort sampled during active COVID-19. This chain links TRBV9 with TRBJ2-7, with 10 bases aligning to TRBD2. The CDR3 here is CASSVASGSWYEQYF. CDR3 nucleotide sequence: TGTGCCAGCAGCGTAGCTAGCGGGAGCTGGTACGAGCAGTACTTC.